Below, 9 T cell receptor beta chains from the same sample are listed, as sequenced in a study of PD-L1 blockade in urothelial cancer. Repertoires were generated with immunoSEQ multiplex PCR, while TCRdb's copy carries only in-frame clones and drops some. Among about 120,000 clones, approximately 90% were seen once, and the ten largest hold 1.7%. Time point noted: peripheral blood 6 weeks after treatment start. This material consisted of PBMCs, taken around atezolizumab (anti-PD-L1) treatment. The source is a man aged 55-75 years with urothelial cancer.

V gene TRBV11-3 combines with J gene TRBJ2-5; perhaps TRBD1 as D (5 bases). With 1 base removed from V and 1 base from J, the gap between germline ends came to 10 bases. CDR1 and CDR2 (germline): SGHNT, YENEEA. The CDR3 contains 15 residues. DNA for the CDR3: TGTGCCAGCAGCTTAGGGGGCTCTCCCCAAGAGACCCAGTACTTC. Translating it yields CASSLGGSPQETQYF.

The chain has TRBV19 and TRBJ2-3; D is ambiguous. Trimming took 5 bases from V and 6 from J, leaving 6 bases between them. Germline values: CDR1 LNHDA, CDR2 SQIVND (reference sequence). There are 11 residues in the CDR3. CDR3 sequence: CASSPGDTQYF. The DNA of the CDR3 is TGTGCCAGTAGTCCGGGTGATACGCAGTATTTT.

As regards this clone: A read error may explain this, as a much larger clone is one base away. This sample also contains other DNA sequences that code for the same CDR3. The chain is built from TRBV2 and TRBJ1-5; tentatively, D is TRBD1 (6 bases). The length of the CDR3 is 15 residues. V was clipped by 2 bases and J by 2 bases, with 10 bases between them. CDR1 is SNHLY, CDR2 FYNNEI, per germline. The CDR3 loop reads CASSESGGRNQPQHF. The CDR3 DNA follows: TGTGCCAGCAGTGAATCGGGGGGCCGCAATCAGCCCCAGCATTTT.

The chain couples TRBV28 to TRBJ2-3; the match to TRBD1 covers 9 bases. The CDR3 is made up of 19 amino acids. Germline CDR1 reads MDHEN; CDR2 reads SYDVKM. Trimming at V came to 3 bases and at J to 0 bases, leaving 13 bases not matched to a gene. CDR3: CASSFPTHDRGISTDTQYF. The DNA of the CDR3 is TGTGCCAGCAGTTTCCCCACTCATGACAGGGGGATTAGCACAGATACGCAGTATTTT.

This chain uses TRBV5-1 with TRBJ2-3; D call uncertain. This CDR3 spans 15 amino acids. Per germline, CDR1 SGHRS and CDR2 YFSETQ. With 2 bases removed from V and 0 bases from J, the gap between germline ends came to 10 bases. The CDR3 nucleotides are TGCGCCAGCAGCTTCAGATCCCCTAGCACAGATACGCAGTATTTT. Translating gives CASSFRSPSTDTQYF.

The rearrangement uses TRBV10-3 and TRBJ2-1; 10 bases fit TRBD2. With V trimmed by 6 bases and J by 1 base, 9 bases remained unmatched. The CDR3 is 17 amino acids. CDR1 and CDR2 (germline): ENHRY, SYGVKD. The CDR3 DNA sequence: TGTGCCATCAGCCGGGAACTAGCGGGACGGTCCTACAATGAGCAGTTCTTC. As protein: CAISRELAGRSYNEQFF.

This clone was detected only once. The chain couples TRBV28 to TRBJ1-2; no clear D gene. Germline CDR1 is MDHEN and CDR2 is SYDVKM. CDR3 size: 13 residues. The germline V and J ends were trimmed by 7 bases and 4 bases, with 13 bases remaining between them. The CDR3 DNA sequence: TGTGCCAGCACTTTTGAGGGAACCTATGGCTACACCTTC. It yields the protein CASTFEGTYGYTF.

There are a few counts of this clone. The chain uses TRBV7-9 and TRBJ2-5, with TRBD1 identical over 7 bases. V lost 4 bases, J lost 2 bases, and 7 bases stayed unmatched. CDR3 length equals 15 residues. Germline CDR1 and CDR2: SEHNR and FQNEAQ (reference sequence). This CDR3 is CASSSGQAYQETQYF. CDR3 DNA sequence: TGTGCCAGCAGCTCTGGACAGGCATATCAAGAGACCCAGTACTTC.

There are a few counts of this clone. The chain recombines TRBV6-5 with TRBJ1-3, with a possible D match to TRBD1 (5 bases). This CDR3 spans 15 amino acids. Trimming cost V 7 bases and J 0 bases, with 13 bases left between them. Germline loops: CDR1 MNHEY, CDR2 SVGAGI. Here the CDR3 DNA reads TGTGCCAGCACCCTGACAGCACTCTCTGGAAACACCATATATTTT. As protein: CASTLTALSGNTIYF.